This entry concerns a single T cell receptor (beta chain). Its antigen remains unidentified. The entry originates in a study of cytomegalovirus exposure and HLA in healthy donors. Study conclusions and caveats: One cluster of highly shared sequence variants probably arose as a sequencing artifact. As a later analysis revealed, the rate of TCR association differed by HLA locus, with DRB1 most and HLA-C fewest.

The PCR ran on 60 Vbeta and 13 Jbeta primers. The table came from immunoSEQ multiplex PCR; TCRdb's copy has only in-frame clones and leaves some out. Of around 120,000 clones listed, more than 70% are singletons. The CDR3 is made up of 13 amino acids. V lost 4 bases to trimming and J lost 7 bases, with 15 bases between them. Per germline, CDR1 SGHDT and CDR2 YYEEEE. The TCR sequence derives from a woman in her fifties or sixties in good health and CMV-seropositive. J is TRBJ2-7 and V is TRBV5-6; D possibly corresponds to TRBD2 (7 bases). Sequencing was carried out using PBMCs. CDR3 in DNA: TGTGCCAGCAGCCTCCGGGGGGCAGGGGAGCAGTACTTC. Translation: CASSLRGAGEQYF. Together with reference TRBV5-6 and TRBJ2-7, the CDR3 gives the full variable domain: DAGVTQSPTHLIKTRGQQVTLRCSPKSGHDTVSWYQQALGQGPQFIFQYYEEEERQRGNFPDRFSGHQFPNYSSELNVNALLLGDSALYLCASSLRGAGEQYFGPGTRLTVT.